This TCR beta chain was captured in a study of human T cells and chemical hapten exposure (dated by TCRdb to about 2021). About the investigation overall: Libraries were pooled for sequencing, and variation in per-sample TCR yields was attributed mainly to small differences in library volumes within the pool. The study tracked peripheral blood TCR repertoire changes in vivo during primary and secondary sensitization to the hapten diphenylcyclopropenone (DPC) in alopecia patients. Here is what the overall study found, with its caveats: The number of TCRs above 1 in 1000 frequency did not change with DPC sensitization; there was no evidence of global repertoire structure alterations. After repeated subsampling, changes were observed in the strength of the expansion versus patch-test correlation and in the threshold at which the correlation became significant.

Unfractionated whole blood was collected in Tempus Blood RNA tubes, and total RNA was extracted from that blood. As TCR sequencing controls, five healthy volunteers were used, with blood taken at day 0, 2 weeks and 6 weeks. CDR1 is given as LGHNA and CDR2 as YSLEER, both from the germline V gene. The CDR3 has 14 amino acids, counting the end cysteine and phenylalanine. Only the CDR3 region is kept as DNA, spanning 42 bases read in frame from base 1. Trimming at the junction amounts to 2 bases on V and 3 bases on J, and the germline ends lie 11 bases apart. During library preparation, unique molecular identifiers were attached to individual cDNA molecules so that TCRs could be counted in a quantitative, reproducible way. Both TCR alpha and TCR beta chains were sequenced from each blood RNA sample. Under the source paper's analysis protocol: The median number of TCRs per sample was some 100,000, ranging from roughly 23,224 to 690,600. V, J and CDR3 annotation of the TCR reads was performed with the Decombinator software suite. For the PS versus PT1 abundance plots, all samples were subsampled to the same number of TCRs (28,000). Expanded TCRs were defined as absent before sensitization and observed at least eight times at the 2-week time point. The public reads were run again by TCRdb, first through fastp at Q25 and then through MiXCR, and only productive beta chains were kept. Each CDR3 protein gets just one entry, which takes the most common genes and DNA from the rows behind it. Clone size and V and J calls follow TCRdb, not the original study. The sample contains about 120,000 distinct CDR3 sequences, 8.5% of them found a single time. The top ten clones comprise 1.3% to 1.5% of the sample.

This clonotype occurred many times. The clone's antigen remains unknown. Per-base qualities were not stored, and no clone one base away is much larger. The sequencing input was whole blood. The rearrangement joined TRBV4-3 to TRBJ2-7, with the D gene possibly TRBD1 or TRBD2, each one fitting 5 bases. The TCR comes from a human donor in good health. Some clones in this sample may be carry-over from other donors' samples. Donor details come from another sample of the same person, matched by shared clones. The CDR3 corresponds to CASSQNWGNYEQYF. The nucleotides are TGCGCCAGCAGCCAAAATTGGGGGAACTACGAGCAGTACTTC.